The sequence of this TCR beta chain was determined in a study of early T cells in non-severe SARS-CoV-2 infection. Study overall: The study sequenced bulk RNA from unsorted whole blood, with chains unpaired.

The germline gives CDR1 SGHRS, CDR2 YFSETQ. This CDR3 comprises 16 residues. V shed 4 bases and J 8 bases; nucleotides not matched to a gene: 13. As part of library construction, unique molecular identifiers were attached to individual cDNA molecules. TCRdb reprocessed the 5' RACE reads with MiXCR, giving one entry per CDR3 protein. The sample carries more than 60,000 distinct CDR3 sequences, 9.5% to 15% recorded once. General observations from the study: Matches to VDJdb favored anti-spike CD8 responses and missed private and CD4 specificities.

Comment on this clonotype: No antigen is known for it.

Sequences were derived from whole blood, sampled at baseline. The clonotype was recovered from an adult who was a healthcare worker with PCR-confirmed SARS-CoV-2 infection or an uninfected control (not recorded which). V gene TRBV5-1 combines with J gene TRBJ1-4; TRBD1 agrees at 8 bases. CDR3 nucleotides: TGCGCCAGCAGCCTGCTGACCGGGACAGGATTGGAAAAACTGTTTTTT. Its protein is CASSLLTGTGLEKLFF.